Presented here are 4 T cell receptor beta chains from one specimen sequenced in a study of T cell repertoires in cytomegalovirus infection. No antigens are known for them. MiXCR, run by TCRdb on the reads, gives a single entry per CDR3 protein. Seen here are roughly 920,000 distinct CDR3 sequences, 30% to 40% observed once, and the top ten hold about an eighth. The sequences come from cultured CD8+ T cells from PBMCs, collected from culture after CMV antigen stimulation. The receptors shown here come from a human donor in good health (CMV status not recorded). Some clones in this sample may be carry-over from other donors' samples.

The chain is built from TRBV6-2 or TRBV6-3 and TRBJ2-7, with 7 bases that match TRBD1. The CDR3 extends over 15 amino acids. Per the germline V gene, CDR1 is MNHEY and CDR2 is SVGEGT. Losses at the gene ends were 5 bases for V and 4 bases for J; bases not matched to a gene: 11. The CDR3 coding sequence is TGTGCCAGCAGTGGGGGACAGACGCCCGGGTACGAGCAGTACGTC. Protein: CASSGGQTPGYEQYV.

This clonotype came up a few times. CDR3 DNA: TGTGCCATTCTACCAAGGACAGGGGTGGACTATGGCTACACCTTC. This codes for CAILPRTGVDYGYTF. The chain uses TRBV10-3 and TRBJ1-2; 9 bases fit TRBD1. Per germline, CDR1 ENHRY and CDR2 SYGVKD. The J segment lost 3 bases and the V segment lost 9 bases, leaving 11 bases of the junction unmatched. CDR3 size: 15 residues.

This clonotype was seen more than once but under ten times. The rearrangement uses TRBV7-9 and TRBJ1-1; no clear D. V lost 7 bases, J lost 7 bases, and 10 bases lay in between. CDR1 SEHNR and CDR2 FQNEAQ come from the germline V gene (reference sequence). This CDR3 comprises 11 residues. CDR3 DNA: TGTGCCAGCACCTGGACTGATGAAGCTTTCTTT. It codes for CASTWTDEAFF.

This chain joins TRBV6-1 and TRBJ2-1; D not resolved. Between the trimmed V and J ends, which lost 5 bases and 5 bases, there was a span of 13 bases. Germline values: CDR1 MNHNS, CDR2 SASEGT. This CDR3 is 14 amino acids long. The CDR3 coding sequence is TGTGCCAGCAGTACCAACACTGTTAACAATGAGCAGTTCTTC. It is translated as CASSTNTVNNEQFF.